The present entry profiles one T cell receptor (beta chain) with its context. The same CDR3 is also encoded by other DNA sequences in this sample. Which cohort a participant joined came from the clinical history participants gave. TCRdb keeps only in-frame clones here, not all; method: immunoSEQ multiplex PCR. The data contain under 200,000 clones, 86% of them singletons. This specimen belongs to a study of blood T cell repertoires in COVID-19. V lost 0 bases, J lost 4 bases, and 5 bases lay in between. This CDR3 comprises 13 residues. Looked up from germline, CDR1 is SGDLS and CDR2 is YYNGEE. The rearrangement joins TRBV9 to TRBJ1-5; possibly TRBD1 for D (5 bases). This sequence originates from a man aged 35 to 55 with acute COVID-19. What was sequenced was PBMCs or T cells enriched from blood (not recorded which). The CDR3 protein is CASSVAGNQPQHF. CDR3 in DNA: TGTGCCAGCAGCGTAGCAGGGAATCAGCCCCAGCATTTT.